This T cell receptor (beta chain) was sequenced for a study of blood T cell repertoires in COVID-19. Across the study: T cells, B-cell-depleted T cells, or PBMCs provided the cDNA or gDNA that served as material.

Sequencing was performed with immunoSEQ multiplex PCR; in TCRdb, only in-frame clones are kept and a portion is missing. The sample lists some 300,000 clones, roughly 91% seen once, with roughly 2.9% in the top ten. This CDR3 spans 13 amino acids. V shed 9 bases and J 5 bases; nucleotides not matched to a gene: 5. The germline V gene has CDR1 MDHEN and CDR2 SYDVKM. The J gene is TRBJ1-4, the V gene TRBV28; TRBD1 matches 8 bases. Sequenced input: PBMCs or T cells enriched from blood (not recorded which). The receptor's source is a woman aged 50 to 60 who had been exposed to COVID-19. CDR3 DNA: TGTGCCAGTGGACAGGGAAAAAATGAAAAACTGTTTTTT. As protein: CASGQGKNEKLFF.